The TCR beta chain described here comes from a study of beta chain features in type 1 diabetes. Across the study: On cell yields, gender and age, patients and healthy donors were similar.

The authors reverse transcribed all of the isolated RNA, so sequencing captured expressed TCRB transcripts. Some clones are missing from TCRdb's copy, which holds only in-frame ones; the method was immunoSEQ multiplex PCR. The sample includes around 46,000 clones, approximately 40% of them seen just once. Comments on this clone: The target antigen is unknown.

Points from the study as a whole: High-TCR-expressing cells could be over-represented by cDNA sequencing. The question left open here concerned HLA type influencing TCRB rearrangement. Moderate yet significant TCRB CDR3 shortening was seen in Type 1 diabetes patients in all four CD4+ subsets.

Purity (above 98%) was reached by all sorted populations. CDR1 and CDR2 (germline): MNHNY, SVGAGI (reference sequence). The CDR3 consists of 15 residues. Trimming at V came to 2 bases and at J to 5 bases, leaving 7 bases not matched to a gene. Sequencing was performed on stem cell memory CD4+ T cells from blood. The clonotype originates from a man aged 30-40 years with type 1 diabetes. The chain links TRBV6-6 to TRBJ1-1; 8 nucleotides align to TRBD1. The CDR3 is CASSYASGGQTEAFF. CDR3 bases: TGTGCCAGCAGTTACGCATCAGGGGGCCAAACTGAAGCTTTCTTT.